Included here is one TCR beta chain sequence, with context. The target antigen is unknown. The data derive from a study of OX40 agonist ivuxolimab in advanced cancers. About the research overall: With ivuxolimab, an agonistic anti-OX40 (CD134) antibody, patients were treated. Hepatocellular carcinoma, melanoma, renal cell or head and neck cancer occurred in dose-escalation patients.

Overall study findings and caveats: In CD8+ T cells, expanded clones were on average more numerous than in CD4+. Some nonresponders also had low normalized T-cell clonal expansion.

Sequencing used immunoSEQ multiplex PCR; TCRdb keeps in-frame clones, though not all of them. The sample consists of some 73,000 clones, 65% to 90% of them appearing once. Germline CDR1 is MDHEN and CDR2 is SYDVKM. After removal of 7 bases from V and 5 bases from J, the junction contained 14 bases not matched to a gene. CDR3 length: 16 residues. The sequence was obtained from an adult with an advanced solid tumor such as melanoma, head and neck, liver or kidney cancer. Sequencing was performed on CD4+ or CD8+ T cells sorted from blood, taken in a trial of the OX40 agonist ivuxolimab. This chain uses TRBV28 with TRBJ2-7; 10 nucleotides align to TRBD2. CDR3 DNA: TGTGCCAGCACCCTTCCGGGAGCGGGAGGGATGAACGAGCAGTACTTC. Translating gives CASTLPGAGGMNEQYF.